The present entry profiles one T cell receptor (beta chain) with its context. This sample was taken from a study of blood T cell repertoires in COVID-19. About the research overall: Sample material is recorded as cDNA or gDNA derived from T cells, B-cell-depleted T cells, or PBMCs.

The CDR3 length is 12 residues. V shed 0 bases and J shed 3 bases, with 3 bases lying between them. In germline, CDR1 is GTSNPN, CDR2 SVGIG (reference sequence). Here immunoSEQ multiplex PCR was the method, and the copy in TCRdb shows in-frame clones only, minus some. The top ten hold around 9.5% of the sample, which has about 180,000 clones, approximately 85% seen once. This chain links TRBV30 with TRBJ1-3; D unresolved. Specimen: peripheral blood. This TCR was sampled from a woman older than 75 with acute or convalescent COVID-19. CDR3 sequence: CAWSVRGNTIYF. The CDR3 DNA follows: TGTGCCTGGAGTGTTCGTGGAAACACCATATATTTT.